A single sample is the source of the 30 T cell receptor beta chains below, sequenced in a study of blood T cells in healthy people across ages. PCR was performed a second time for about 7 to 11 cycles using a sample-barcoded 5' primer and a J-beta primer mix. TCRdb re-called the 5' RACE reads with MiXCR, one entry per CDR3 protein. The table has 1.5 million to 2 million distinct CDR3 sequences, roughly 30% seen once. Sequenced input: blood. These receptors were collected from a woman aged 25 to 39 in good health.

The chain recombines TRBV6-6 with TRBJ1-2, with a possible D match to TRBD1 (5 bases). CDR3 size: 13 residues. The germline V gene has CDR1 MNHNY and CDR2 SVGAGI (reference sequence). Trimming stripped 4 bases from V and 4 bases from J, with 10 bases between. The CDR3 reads CASSSTARYGYTF. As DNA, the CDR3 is TGTGCCAGCAGTTCGACAGCTCGCTATGGCTACACCTTC.

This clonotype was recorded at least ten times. The CDR3 spells CASSKQGYNEQFF. The CDR3 DNA is TGTGCCAGCAGCAAACAGGGGTACAATGAGCAGTTCTTC. The chain has TRBV28 and TRBJ2-1, with TRBD1 matching 7 bases. The CDR3 has 13 amino acids. In germline, CDR1 is MDHEN, CDR2 SYDVKM. With V trimmed by 6 bases and J by 4 bases, 3 bases remained unmatched. The whole variable domain, filled in from reference TRBV28 and TRBJ2-1, reads DVKVTQSSRYLVKRTGEKVFLECVQDMDHENMFWYRQDPGLGLRLIYFSYDVKMKEKGDIPEGYSVSREKKERFSLILESASTNQTSMYLCASSKQGYNEQFFGPGTRLTVL.

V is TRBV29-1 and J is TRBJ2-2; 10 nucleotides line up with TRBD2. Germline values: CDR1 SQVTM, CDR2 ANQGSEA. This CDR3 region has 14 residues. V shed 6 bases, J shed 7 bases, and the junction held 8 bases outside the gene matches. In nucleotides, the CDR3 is TGCAGCGTGAGCGGGAGGGCCTCCGGCGGGGAGCTGTTTTTT. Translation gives CSVSGRASGGELFF.

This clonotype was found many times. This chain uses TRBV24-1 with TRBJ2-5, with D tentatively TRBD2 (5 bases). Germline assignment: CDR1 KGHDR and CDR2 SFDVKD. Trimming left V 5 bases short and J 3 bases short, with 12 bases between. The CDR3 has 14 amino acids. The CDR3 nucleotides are TGTGCCACCAGTGCGGACTCAGGAGAAGAGACCCAGTACTTC. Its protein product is CATSADSGEETQYF.

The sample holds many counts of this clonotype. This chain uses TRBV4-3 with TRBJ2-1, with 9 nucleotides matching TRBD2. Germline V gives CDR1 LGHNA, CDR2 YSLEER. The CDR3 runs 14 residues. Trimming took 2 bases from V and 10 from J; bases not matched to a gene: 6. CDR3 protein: CASSQTAGGGEQFF. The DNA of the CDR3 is TGCGCCAGCAGCCAAACAGCGGGAGGAGGGGAGCAGTTCTTC.

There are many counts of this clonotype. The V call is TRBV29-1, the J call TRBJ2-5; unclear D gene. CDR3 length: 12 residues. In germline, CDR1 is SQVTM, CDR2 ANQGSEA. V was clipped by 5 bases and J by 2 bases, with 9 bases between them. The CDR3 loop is CSVLGLQETQYF. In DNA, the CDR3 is TGCAGCGTTCTAGGCCTGCAAGAGACCCAGTACTTC.

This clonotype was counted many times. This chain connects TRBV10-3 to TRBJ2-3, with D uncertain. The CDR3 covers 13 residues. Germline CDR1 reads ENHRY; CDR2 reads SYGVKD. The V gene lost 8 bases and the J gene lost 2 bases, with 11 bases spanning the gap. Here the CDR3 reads CAIRKEVTDTQYF. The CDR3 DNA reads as TGTGCCATCCGGAAAGAAGTCACAGATACGCAGTATTTT.

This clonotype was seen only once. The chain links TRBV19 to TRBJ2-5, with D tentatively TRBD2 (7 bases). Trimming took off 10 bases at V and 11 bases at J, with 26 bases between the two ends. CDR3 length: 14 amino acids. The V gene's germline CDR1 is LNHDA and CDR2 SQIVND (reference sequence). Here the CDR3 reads CATTGLSGTNEQYF. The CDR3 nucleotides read TGTGCCACCACAGGGCTGAGCGGGACCAATGAGCAGTACTTC. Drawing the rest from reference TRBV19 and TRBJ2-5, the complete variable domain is DGGITQSPKYLFRKEGQNVTLSCEQNLNHDAMYWYRQDPGQGLRLIYYSQIVNDFQKGDIAEGYSVSREKKESFPLTVTSAQKNPTAFYLCATTGLSGTNEQYFGPGTRLLVL.

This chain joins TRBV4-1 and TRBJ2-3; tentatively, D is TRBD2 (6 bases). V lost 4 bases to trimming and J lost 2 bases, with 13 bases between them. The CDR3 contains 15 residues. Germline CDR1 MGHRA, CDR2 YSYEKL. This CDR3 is CASSLTRTNTDTQYF. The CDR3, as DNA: TGCGCCAGCAGCCTAACCCGGACTAACACAGATACGCAGTATTTT.

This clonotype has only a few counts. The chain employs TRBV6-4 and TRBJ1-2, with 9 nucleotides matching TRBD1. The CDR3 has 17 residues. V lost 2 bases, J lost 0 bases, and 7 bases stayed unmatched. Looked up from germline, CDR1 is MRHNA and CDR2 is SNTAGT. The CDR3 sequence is CASSDPDRGNPNYGYTF. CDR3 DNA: TGTGCCAGCAGTGACCCGGACAGGGGCAATCCTAACTATGGCTACACCTTC.

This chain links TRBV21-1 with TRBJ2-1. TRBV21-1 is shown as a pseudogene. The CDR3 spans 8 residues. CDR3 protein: CASSDKFF. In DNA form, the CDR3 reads TGTGCCAGCAGTGACAAGTTCTTC.

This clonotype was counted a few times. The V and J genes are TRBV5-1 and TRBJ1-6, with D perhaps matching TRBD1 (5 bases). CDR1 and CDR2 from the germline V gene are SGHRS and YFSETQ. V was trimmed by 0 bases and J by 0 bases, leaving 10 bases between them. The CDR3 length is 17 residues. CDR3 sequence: CASSLEQESSYNSPLHF. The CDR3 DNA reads TGCGCCAGCAGCTTGGAACAGGAGAGCTCCTATAATTCACCCCTCCACTTT.

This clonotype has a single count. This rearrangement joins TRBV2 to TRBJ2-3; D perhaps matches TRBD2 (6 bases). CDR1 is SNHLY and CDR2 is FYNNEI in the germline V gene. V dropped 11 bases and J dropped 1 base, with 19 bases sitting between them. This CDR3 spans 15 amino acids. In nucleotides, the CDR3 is TGTGCCGGCGCCCAGAGGACTACCGGCACAGATACGCAGTATTTT. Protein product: CAGAQRTTGTDTQYF.

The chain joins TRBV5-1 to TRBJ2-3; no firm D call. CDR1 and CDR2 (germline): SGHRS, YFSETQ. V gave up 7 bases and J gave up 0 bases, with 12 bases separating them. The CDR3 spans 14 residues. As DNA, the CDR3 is TGCGCCAGCCGCGACACGAGGAGCACAGATACGCAGTATTTT. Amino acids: CASRDTRSTDTQYF.

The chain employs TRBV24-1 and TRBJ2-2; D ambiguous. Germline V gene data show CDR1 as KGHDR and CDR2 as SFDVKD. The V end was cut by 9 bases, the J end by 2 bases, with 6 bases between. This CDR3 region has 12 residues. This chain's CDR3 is CATGPNTGELFF. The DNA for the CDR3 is TGTGCCACCGGACCAAACACCGGGGAGCTGTTTTTT.

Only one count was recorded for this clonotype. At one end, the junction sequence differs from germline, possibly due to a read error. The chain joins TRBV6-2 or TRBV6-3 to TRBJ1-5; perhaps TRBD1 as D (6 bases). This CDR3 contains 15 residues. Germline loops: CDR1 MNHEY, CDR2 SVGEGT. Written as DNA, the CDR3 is TGTGCCGGCAGTCCACCGGGACACCTCAATCAGCCCCAGCATTTT. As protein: CAGSPPGHLNQPQHF.

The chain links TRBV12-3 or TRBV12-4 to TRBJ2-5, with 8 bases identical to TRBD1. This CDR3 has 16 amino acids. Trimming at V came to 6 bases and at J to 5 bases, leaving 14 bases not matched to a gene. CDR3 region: CASRLLSQGAKETQYF. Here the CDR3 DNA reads TGTGCCAGCAGACTTTTGTCCCAGGGGGCCAAGGAGACCCAGTACTTC.

Here the CDR3 DNA reads TGTGCCAGCAGTTCCCCGACAGGGGGGAATGAAAAACTGTTTTTT. Amino acids: CASSSPTGGNEKLFF. The J gene is TRBJ1-4, the V gene TRBV12-3 or TRBV12-4; 9 bases fit TRBD1. V trimming: 4 bases; J trimming: 5 bases; junction bases outside the gene matches: 5. The CDR3 spans 15 residues.

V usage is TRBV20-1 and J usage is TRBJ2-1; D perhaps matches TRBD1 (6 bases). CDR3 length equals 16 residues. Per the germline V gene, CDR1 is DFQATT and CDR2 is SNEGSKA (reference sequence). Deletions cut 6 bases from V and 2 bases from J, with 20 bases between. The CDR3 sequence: CSANNRAKSTYNEQFF. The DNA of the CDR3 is TGCAGTGCAAATAACAGGGCTAAGTCTACCTACAATGAGCAGTTCTTC.

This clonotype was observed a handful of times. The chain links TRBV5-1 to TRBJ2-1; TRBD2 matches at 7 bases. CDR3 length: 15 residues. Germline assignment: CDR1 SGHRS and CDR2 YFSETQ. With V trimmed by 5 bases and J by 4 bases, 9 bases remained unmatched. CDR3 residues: CASRAAGTTYNEQFF. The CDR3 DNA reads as TGCGCCAGCAGGGCTGCCGGGACTACATACAATGAGCAGTTCTTC.

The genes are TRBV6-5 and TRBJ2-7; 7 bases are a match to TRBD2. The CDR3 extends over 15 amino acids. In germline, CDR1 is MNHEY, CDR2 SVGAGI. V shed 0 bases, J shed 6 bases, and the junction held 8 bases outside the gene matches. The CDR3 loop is CASSYSLQGGREQYF. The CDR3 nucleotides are TGTGCCAGCAGTTACTCCCTGCAGGGAGGGCGCGAGCAGTACTTC.

CDR3 loop: CASSEQTLSPNEQFF. CDR3 coding DNA: TGTGCCAGCTCAGAACAAACCCTGAGCCCCAATGAGCAGTTCTTC. The genes are TRBV18 and TRBJ2-1; D not resolved. Germline V CDR1 and CDR2: KGHSH, LQKENI. Trimming removed 5 bases at V and 6 bases at J, with 17 bases between. The CDR3 runs to 15 residues.

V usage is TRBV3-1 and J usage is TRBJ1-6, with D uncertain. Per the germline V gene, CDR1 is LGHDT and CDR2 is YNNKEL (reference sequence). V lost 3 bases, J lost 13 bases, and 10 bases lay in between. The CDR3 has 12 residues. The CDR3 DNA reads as TGTGCCAGCAGCCAGGGCGTCAGTCCCCTCCACTTT. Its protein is CASSQGVSPLHF. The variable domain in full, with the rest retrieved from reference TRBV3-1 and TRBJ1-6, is DTAVSQTPKYLVTQMGNDKSIKCEQNLGHDTMYWYKQDSKKFLKIMFSYNNKELIINETVPNRFSPKSPDKAHLNLHINSLELGDSAVYFCASSQGVSPLHFGNGTRLTVT.

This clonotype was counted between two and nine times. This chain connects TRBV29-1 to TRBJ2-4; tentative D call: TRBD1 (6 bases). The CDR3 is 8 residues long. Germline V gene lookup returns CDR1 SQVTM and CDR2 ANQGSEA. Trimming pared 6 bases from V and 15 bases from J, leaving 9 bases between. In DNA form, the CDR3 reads TGCAGCGTCCTACAGGGGTACTTC. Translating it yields CSVLQGYF. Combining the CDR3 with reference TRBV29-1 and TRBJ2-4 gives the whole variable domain SAVISQKPSRDICQRGTSLTIQCQVDSQVTMMFWYRQQPGQSLTLIATANQGSEATYESGFVIDKFPISRPNLTFSTLTVSNMSPEDSSIYLCSVLQGYFGAGTRLSVL.

CDR3 nucleotides: TGCGCCAGCAGCCAAGGCCGCAGGGGTTCCTACAATGAGCAGTTCTTC. This encodes CASSQGRRGSYNEQFF. The J gene is TRBJ2-1, the V gene TRBV4-3, with D possibly matching TRBD1 (6 bases). Germline V gene sequence: CDR1 LGHNA, CDR2 YSLEER. Trimming removed 1 base at V and 1 base at J, with 11 bases between. CDR3 size: 16 residues.

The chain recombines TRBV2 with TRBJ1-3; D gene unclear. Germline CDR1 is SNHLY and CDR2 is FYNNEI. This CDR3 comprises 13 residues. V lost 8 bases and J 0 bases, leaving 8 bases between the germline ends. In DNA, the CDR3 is TGTGCCAGCGGATCGGACTCTGGAAACACCATATATTTT. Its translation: CASGSDSGNTIYF. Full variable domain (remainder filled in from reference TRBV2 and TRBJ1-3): EPEVTQTPSHQVTQMGQEVILRCVPISNHLYFYWYRQILGQKVEFLVSFYNNEISEKSEIFDDQFSVERPDGSNFTLKIRSTKLEDSAMYFCASGSDSGNTIYFGEGSWLTVV.

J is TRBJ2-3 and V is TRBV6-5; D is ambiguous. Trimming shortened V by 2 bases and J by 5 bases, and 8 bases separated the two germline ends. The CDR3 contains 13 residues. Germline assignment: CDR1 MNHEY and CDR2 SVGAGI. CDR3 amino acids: CASSYDARDTQYF. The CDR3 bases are TGTGCCAGCAGTTACGACGCCCGAGATACGCAGTATTTT.

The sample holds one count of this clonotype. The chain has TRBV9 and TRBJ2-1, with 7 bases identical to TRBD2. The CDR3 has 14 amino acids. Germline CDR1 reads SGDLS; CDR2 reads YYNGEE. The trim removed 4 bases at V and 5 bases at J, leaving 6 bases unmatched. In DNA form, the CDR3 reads TGTGCCAGCAGCCCCCGGGACTACCACAATGAGCAGTTCTTC. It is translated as CASSPRDYHNEQFF.

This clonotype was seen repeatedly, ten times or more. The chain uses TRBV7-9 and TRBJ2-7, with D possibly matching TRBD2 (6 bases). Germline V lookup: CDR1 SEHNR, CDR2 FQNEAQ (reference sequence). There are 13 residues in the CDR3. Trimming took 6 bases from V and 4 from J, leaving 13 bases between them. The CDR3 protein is CASRGTWEYEQYF. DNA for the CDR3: TGTGCCAGCAGGGGGACTTGGGAATACGAGCAGTACTTC.

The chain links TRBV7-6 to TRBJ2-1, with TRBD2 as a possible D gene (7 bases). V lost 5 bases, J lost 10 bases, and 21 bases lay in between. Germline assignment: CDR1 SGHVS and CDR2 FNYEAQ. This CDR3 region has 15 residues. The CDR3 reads CASSPQGLAAAEQFF. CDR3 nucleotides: TGTGCCAGCAGCCCCCAGGGGCTAGCGGCAGCAGAGCAGTTCTTC.